This T cell receptor (beta chain) was found in a study of cytomegalovirus exposure and HLA in healthy donors. Data came from immunoSEQ multiplex PCR; TCRdb stores just in-frame clones and leaves some out. The sample holds about 160,000 clones, roughly nine tenths seen once. The sequence was obtained from a man between 18 and 35 years old in good health and CMV-seropositive. The source material was PBMCs.

In DNA form, the CDR3 reads TGTGCCTGGAGTGCTCAGACTAGCGGGAGAATGGACGGGGAGCTGTTTTTT. It translates to CAWSAQTSGRMDGELFF. The rearrangement joins TRBV30 to TRBJ2-2; 12 nucleotides match TRBD2. Per germline, CDR1 GTSNPN and CDR2 SVGIG (reference sequence). J gave up 7 bases and V 1 base, and 10 bases lay outside the gene matches. The CDR3 is made up of 17 amino acids.